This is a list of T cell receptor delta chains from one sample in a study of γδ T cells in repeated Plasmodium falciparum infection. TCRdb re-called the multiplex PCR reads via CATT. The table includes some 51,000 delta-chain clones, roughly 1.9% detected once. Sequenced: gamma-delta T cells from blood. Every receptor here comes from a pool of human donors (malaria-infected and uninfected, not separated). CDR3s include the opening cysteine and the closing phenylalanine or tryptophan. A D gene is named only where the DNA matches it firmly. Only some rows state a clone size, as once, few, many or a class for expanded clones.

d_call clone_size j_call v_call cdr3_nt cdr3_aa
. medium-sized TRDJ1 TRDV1 TGTGCTCTTGGGGTATTTGGTTCCTACGGTAAGGGGGATACCGATAAACTCATCTTT CALGVFGSYGKGDTDKLIF
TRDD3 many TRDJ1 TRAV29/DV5 TGTGCAGCAAGACGTACTGGGGGAGCTTACACCGATAAACTCATCTTT CAARRTGGAYTDKLIF
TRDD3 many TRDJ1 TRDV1 TGTGCTCTTGCCCCACCCATACTTCCTCAGAGTACTGGGGGATACGCAGTGGCCGATAAACTCATCTTT CALAPPILPQSTGGYAVADKLIF
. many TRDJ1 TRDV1 TGTGCTCTTCCACACCAACATAATTCCCCTGCTACTGGGTGGACCGATAAACTCATCTTT CALPHQHNSPATGWTDKLIF
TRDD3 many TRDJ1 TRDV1 TGTGCTCTTGGGGAACTTGTGCTCATGAATACTCTGGGGGCTACGTACACCGATAAACTCATCTTT CALGELVLMNTLGATYTDKLIF
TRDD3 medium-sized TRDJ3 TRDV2 TGTGCCTGTGACACGGCGAGTACTGGGGGACTAAGCTCCTGGGACACCCGACAGATGTTTTTC CACDTASTGGLSSWDTRQMFF
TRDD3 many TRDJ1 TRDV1 TGTGCTCTTGGGGCAAAAGGAGGCCTTCCTACCACGTTCTGGGGGATACGGGGCACCGATAAACTCATCTTT CALGAKGGLPTTFWGIRGTDKLIF
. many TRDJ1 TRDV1 TGTGCTCTTGGGGAACACCCAATGCCCTACACCGATAAACTCATCTTT CALGEHPMPYTDKLIF
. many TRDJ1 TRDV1 TGTGCTCTTGGGGAACTACCAATCCTCCTGGGATCCTCCATGTACACCGATAAACTCATCTTT CALGELPILLGSSMYTDKLIF
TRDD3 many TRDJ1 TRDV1 TGTGCTCTCGTCCTTCCCGCAGCCCTCCTTACTGGGGGATACGGGGATAAACTCATCTTT CALVLPAALLTGGYGDKLIF
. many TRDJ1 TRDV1 TGTGCTCTTGGGGGACTCTACTTACCCGGTATCACAGATAAACTCATCTTT CALGGLYLPGITDKLIF
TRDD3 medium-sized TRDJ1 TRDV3 TGTGCCTTTCATGAGTCTGGCTTGGGGGATGACTCCTATAAACTCATCTTT CAFHESGLGDDSYKLIF
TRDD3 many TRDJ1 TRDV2 TGTGCCTGTGACCATCTACTGGGGGATACGCATAACACCGATAAACTCATCTTT CACDHLLGDTHNTDKLIF
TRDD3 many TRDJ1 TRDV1 TGTGCTCTTGGGGAACCTTTTCCATACTGGGGGATATCGGGACTCATCTTT CALGEPFPYWGISGLIF
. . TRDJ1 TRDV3 TGTGCCTTGGGGGGGGGTACTGGGAATACCAACACCGATAAACTCATCTTT CALGGGTGNTNTDKLIF
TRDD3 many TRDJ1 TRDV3 TGTGCCTTACCTCTTCCTACTCCTCTGGGGGATACGGTGCAGAATAGTATGGTCACCGATAAACTCATCTTT CALPLPTPLGDTVQNSMVTDKLIF
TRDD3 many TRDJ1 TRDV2 TGTGCCTGTGACGCTGTACAACTTCCCACTGGCTGGGGGGCCGATAAACTCATCTTT CACDAVQLPTGWGADKLIF
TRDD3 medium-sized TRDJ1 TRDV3 TGTGCCTTTGGAAGCCTACGTGGGATACGCTATAAACTCATCTTT CAFGSLRGIRYKLIF
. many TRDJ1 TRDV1 TGTGCTCTTGGGGAACACTATGTATTTTTCTTGCGAGGGACTTACACCGATAAACTCATCTTT CALGEHYVFFLRGTYTDKLIF
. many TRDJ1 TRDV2 TGTGCCTGTGACATCCTCGGGGACAAGGCTAAACTCATCTTT CACDILGDKAKLIF
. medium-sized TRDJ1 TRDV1 TGTGCTCTTGGGAAGGATAACTTCTATCCCCTATTCAAGACCCAACCCTTTTACACCGATAAACTCATCTTT CALGKDNFYPLFKTQPFYTDKLIF
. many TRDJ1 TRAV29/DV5 TGTGCAGCAAGCGATATTTATTTGGTCCTCGATCTTCCGTACACCGATAAACTCATCTTT CAASDIYLVLDLPYTDKLIF
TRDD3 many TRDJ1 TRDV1 TGTGCTCTTGGGGAACTACCCCCTCAACTGGGGCAAAAGGGCTACACCGATAAACTCATCTTT CALGELPPQLGQKGYTDKLIF
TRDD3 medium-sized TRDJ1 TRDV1 TGTGCTCTTGGGGAAATCGTCCTACGCTACTGGGGGGGGTACACCGATAAACTCATCTTT CALGEIVLRYWGGYTDKLIF
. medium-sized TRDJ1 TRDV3 TGTGCCTCTACTTCTTCCCGGCTTCACACCCACACCGATAAACTCATCTTT CASTSSRLHTHTDKLIF
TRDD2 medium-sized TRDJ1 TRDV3 TGTGCCTTTAAGAGGCCTTCCTATCATCGTGTGACATACTACACCGATAAACTCATCTTT CAFKRPSYHRVTYYTDKLIF
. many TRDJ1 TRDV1 TGTGCTCTTGGGGAACTTAAGGTATACAGGCGGTTTGTTGGGGACACCGATAAACTCATCTTT CALGELKVYRRFVGDTDKLIF
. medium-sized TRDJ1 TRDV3 TGTGCCTCACTACTTCCCGAACGTACTGTAGATCCCTACACCGATAAACTCATCTTT CASLLPERTVDPYTDKLIF